This T cell receptor beta chain was identified in a study of T cell responses to AZD1222 COVID-19 vaccine. Study-wide points: Spike-specific TCRs gained breadth and depth after people received two AZD1222 doses. Donors were mostly white British, more females; clonal diversity possibly underestimated.

Generated by immunoSEQ multiplex PCR, the TCRdb table keeps only in-frame clones and is missing some. The sample holds roughly 90,000 clones, approximately 89% seen once. A remark on this clone: Its antigen is unknown.

The CDR3 is 13 residues long. With 3 bases removed from V and 1 base from J, the gap between germline ends came to 6 bases. The analysis combined second doses at about 4 or about 12 weeks. V and J are TRBV12-3 or TRBV12-4 and TRBJ1-1; D is unclear. The sample here was peripheral blood, taken 28 days after the second AZD1222 dose. The clonotype comes from an adult who received the AZD1222 COVID-19 vaccine. The CDR3 DNA reads as TGTGCCAGCAGTTTTCGTGAGAACACTGAAGCTTTCTTT. This encodes CASSFRENTEAFF.